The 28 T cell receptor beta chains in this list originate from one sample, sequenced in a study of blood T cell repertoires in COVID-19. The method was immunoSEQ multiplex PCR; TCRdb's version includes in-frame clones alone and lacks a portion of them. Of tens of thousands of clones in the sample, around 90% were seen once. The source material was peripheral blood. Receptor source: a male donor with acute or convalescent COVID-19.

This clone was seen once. CDR3 protein: CASSLDGAYNSPLHF. CDR3 sequence (DNA): TGTGCCAGCAGCTTAGATGGGGCATATAATTCACCCCTCCACTTT. V is TRBV7-8 and J is TRBJ1-6; D is possibly TRBD1 (5 bases). This CDR3 spans 15 amino acids. The germline V gene has CDR1 SGHVS and CDR2 FQNEAQ. The V gene lost 1 base and the J gene lost 4 bases, with 8 bases spanning the gap.

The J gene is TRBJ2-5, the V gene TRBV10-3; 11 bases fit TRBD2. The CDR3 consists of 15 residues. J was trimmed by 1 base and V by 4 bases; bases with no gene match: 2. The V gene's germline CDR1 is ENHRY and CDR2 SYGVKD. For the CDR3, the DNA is TGTGCCATCAGTGGACTAGCGGGGACCCAAGAGACCCAGTACTTC. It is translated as CAISGLAGTQETQYF.

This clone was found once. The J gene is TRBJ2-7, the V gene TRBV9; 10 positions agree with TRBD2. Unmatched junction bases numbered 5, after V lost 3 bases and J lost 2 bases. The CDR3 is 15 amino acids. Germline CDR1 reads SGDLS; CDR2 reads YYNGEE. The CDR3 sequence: CASSGGLAETYEQYF. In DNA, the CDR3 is TGTGCCAGCAGCGGCGGACTAGCGGAGACCTACGAGCAGTACTTC.

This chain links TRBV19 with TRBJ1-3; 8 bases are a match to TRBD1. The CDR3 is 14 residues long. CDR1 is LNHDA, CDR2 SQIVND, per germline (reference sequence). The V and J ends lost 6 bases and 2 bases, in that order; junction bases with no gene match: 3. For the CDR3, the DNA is TGTGCCAGTAGGACAGGGGCAGCTGGAAACACCATATATTTT. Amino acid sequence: CASRTGAAGNTIYF.

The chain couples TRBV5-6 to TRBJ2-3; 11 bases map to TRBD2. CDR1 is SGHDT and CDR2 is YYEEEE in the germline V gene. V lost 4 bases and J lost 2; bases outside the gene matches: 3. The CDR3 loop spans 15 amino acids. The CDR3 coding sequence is TGTGCCAGCAGCACGACTAGCGGGGCCACAGATACGCAGTATTTT. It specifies CASSTTSGATDTQYF.

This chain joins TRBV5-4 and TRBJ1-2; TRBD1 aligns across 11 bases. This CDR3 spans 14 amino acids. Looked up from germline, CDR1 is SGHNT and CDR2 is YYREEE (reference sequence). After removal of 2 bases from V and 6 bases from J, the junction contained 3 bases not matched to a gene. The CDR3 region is CASSFWDRGNGYTF. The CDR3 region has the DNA TGTGCCAGCAGCTTCTGGGACAGGGGGAATGGCTACACCTTC.

The CDR3 loop reads CASSPGRVTGELFF. CDR3 nucleotide sequence: TGTGCCAGCAGCCCGGGAAGGGTCACCGGGGAGCTGTTTTTT. V usage is TRBV3-1 (or the pseudogene TRBV3-2) and J usage is TRBJ2-2; the D gene is possibly TRBD2 (5 bases). The germline V gene has CDR1 LGHDT and CDR2 YNNKEL (reference sequence). The ends were cut back, 4 bases at V and 4 bases at J, with 10 bases in the middle. The CDR3 totals 14 residues.

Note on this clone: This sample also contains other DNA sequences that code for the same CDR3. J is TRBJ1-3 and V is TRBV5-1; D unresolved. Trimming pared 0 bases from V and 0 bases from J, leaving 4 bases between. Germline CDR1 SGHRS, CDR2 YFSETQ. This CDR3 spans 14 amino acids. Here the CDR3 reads CASSLGSSGNTIYF. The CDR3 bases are TGCGCCAGCAGCTTGGGCAGCTCTGGAAACACCATATATTTT.

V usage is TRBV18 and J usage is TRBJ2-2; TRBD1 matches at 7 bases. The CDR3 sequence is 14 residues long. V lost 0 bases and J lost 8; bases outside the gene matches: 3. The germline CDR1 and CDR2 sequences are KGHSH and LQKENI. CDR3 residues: CASSPPGGRGELFF. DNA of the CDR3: TGTGCCAGCTCACCACCAGGGGGCCGTGGGGAGCTGTTTTTT.

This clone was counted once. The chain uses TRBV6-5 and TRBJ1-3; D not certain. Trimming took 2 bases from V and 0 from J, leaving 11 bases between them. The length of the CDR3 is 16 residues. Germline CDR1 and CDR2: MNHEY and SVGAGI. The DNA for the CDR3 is TGTGCCAGCAGTTACAAAACCCGGAGCTCTGGAAACACCATATATTTT. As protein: CASSYKTRSSGNTIYF.

For the CDR3, the DNA is TGTGCCAGCAGTAGTACCGGGACAGGACGCAATGAGCAGTTCTTC. Translation gives CASSSTGTGRNEQFF. V is TRBV6-4 and J is TRBJ2-1; 8 nucleotides align to TRBD1. The CDR3 loop spans 15 amino acids. Germline V lookup: CDR1 MRHNA, CDR2 SNTAGT. The J segment lost 6 bases and the V segment lost 5 bases, leaving 9 bases of the junction unmatched.

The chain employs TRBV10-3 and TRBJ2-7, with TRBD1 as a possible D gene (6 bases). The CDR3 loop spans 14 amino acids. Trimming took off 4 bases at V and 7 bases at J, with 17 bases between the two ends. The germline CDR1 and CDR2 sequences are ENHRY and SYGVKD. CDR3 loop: CAISVGAPGMEQYF. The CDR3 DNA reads TGTGCCATCAGTGTGGGGGCTCCCGGGATGGAGCAGTACTTC.

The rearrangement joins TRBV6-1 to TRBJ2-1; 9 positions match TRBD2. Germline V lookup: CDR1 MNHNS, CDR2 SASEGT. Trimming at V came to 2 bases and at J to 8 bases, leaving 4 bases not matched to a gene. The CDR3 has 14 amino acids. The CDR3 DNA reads TGTGCCAGCAGTGAACTAGCGGGGTGGGATGAGCAGTTCTTC. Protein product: CASSELAGWDEQFF.

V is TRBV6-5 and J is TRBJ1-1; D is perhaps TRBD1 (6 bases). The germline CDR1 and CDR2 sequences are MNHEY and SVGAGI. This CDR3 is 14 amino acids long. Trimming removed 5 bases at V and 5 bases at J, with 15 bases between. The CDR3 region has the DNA TGTGCCAGCAGTCCACCGACAGGTCGGACTGAAGCTTTCTTT. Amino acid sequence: CASSPPTGRTEAFF.

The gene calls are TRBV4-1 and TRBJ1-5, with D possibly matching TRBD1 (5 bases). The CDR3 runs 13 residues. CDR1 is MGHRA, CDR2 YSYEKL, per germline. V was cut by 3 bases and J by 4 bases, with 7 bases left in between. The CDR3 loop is CASSQTENQPQHF. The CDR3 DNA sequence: TGCGCCAGCAGCCAGACAGAAAATCAGCCCCAGCATTTT.

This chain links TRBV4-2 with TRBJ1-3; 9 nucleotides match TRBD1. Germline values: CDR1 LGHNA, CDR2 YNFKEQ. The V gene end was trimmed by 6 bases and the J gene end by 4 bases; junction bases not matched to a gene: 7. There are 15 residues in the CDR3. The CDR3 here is CASRPGTGPGNTIYF. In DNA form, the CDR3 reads TGTGCCAGCAGACCCGGGACAGGGCCCGGAAACACCATATATTTT.

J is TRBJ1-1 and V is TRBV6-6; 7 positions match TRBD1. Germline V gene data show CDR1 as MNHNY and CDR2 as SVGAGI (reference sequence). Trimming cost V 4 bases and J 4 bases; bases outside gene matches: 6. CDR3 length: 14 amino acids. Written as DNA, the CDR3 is TGTGCCAGCAGTTCCCGACAGGGAGCCACTGAAGCTTTCTTT. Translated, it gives CASSSRQGATEAFF.

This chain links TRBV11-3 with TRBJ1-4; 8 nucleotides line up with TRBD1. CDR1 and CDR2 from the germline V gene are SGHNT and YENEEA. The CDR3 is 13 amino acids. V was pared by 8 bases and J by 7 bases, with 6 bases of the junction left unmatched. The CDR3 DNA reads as TGTGCCAGCGGACAGGGACTGAGTGAAAAACTGTTTTTT. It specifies CASGQGLSEKLFF.

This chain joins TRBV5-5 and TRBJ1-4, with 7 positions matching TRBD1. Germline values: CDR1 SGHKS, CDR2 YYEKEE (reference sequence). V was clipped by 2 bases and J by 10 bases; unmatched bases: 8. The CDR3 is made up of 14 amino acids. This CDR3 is CASSFQGVGGKLFF. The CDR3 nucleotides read TGTGCCAGCAGCTTTCAGGGGGTTGGTGGAAAACTGTTTTTT.

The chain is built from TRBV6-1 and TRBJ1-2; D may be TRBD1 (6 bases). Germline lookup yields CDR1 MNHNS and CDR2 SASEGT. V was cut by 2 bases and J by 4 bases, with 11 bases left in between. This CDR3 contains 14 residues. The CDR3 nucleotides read TGTGCCAGCAGTGAAATTACAGGGACCTATGGCTACACCTTC. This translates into CASSEITGTYGYTF.

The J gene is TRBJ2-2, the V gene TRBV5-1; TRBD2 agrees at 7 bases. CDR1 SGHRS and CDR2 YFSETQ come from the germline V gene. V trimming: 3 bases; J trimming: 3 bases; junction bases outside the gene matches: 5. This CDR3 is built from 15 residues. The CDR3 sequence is CASSSEGRDTGELFF. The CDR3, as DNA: TGCGCCAGCAGCTCCGAGGGGAGGGACACCGGGGAGCTGTTTTTT. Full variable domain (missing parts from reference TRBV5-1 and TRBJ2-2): KAGVTQTPRYLIKTRGQQVTLSCSPISGHRSVSWYQQTPGQGLQFLFEYFSETQRNKGNFPGRFSGRQFSNSRSEMNVSTLELGDSALYLCASSSEGRDTGELFFGEGSRLTVL.

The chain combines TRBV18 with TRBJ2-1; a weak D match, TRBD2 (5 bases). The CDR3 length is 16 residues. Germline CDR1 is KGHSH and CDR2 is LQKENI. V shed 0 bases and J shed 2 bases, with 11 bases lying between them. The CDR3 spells CASSPPTRATYNEQFF. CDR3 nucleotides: TGTGCCAGCTCACCACCAACTAGGGCGACCTACAATGAGCAGTTCTTC.

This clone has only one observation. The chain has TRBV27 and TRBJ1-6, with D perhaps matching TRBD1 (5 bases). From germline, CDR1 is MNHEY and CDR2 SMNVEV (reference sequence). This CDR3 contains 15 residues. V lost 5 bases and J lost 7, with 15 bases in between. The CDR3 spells CASSGPGQGNSPLHF. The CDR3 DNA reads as TGTGCCAGCAGTGGCCCTGGGCAGGGAAATTCACCCCTCCACTTT.

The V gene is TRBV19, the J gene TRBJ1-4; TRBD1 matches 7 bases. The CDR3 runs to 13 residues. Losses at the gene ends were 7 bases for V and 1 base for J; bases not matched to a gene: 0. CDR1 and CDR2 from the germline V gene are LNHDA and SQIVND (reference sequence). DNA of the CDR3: TGTGCCAGTAACAGGGGAACTAATGAAAAACTGTTTTTT. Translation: CASNRGTNEKLFF.

CDR3 DNA sequence: TGTGCCAGCAGTTTGGACAGGGTCAGAGAGACCCAGTACTTC. This encodes CASSLDRVRETQYF. This rearrangement joins TRBV6-5 to TRBJ2-5; 8 bases fit TRBD1. V lost 4 bases to trimming and J lost 4 bases; unmatched junction nucleotides: 5. Germline-derived CDR1 and CDR2 are MNHEY and SVGAGI. This CDR3 region has 14 residues.

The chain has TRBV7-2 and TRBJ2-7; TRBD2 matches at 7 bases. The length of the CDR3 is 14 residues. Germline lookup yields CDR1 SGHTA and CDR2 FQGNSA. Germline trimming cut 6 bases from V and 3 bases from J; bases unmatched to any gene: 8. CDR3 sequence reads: CASSLRGGGYEQYF. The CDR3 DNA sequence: TGTGCCAGCAGTCTTCGTGGGGGGGGCTACGAGCAGTACTTC.

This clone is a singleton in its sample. Written as DNA, the CDR3 is TGTGCCAGCAGCTTATACCGACACAGAACAGATACGCAGTATTTT. Translating it yields CASSLYRHRTDTQYF. The chain employs TRBV7-8 and TRBJ2-3; the D is unclear. V was pared by 2 bases and J by 3 bases, with 12 bases between. CDR3 length: 15 amino acids. The germline CDR1 and CDR2 sequences are SGHVS and FQNEAQ.

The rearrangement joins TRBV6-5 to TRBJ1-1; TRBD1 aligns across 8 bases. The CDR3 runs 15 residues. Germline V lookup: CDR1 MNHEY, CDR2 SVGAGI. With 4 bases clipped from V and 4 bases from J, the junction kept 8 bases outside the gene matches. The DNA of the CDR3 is TGTGCCAGCAGTTCCCGGACAGGGTGGACCACTGAAGCTTTCTTT. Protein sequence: CASSSRTGWTTEAFF.